Below, one T cell receptor (beta chain) is given with its context. Its antigen is unknown. No base-level quality is on record; no much larger clone is a single base apart. The sample originates from a study of blood T cells in healthy people across ages (dated by TCRdb to 2013 to 2016). Study-wide context: Template switching captured roughly one uniquely barcoded TCR beta cDNA molecule per two T cells in model experiments. Age-related changes in TCR beta repertoire diversity were measured in the study by deep sequencing normalized with unique cDNA molecular identifiers. Four age groups were formed from the donors: young (average 16 years), middle-aged (around 37), aged (62) and long-lived (more than 75). To avoid experimental bias, donors of different ages were spread randomly across the sequencing lanes. Using the same blood draw, the study looked at two additional independent replicas of 1 million unique cDNA reads for two donors, one aged 18 to 29 and the other aged 80 or older. The investigation overall reported the following: The percentage of naive T cells measured by flow cytometry correlated strongly with observed TCR beta diversity. Bulk unsorted PBMC profiling prevented conclusive comparison of naive and antigen-experienced compartments. Compared with the aged group, the long-lived group had more naive CD4+ T cells, fewer expanded clones and increased TCR diversity, suggesting age selection. The CMV infection status of donors was not known, potentially confounding age-related changes in expanded clonotypes. Total diversity estimates from one million sequenced T cells were considered lower bounds and underestimates. Observed TCR beta diversity per million T cells fell roughly linearly with age, and a significant reduction was already apparent by age roughly 40.

The library was obtained by 5' RACE. The instrument was an Illumina HiSeq 2500. The second PCR ran for about 6 to 12 cycles and used a J-beta primer mix along with a sample-barcoded 5' primer. A template-switch 5' adaptor carrying 12 random nucleotides introduced a unique molecular identifier onto each TCR beta cDNA molecule. At least 2.5 million CDR3-containing paired-end reads were obtained from each sample. All of the RNA was converted into first-strand cDNA using the Mint cDNA synthesis kit, with a TRBC-specific oligonucleotide serving as the primer. Following uracil-DNA glycosylase treatment, a first 18-cycle PCR with universal primers M1SS and BC2_uni_R was performed on all cDNA. The original pipeline was this. Each sample was normalized by randomly selecting 1 million high-quality reads, each carrying a distinct molecular identifier. Reads with shared molecular identifiers were discarded instead of being binned into consensus sequences. MiTCR, with a Q25 quality threshold and the strictest error-elimination algorithm, was used for CDR3 identification, clonotype clustering and error correction. A nonparametric unseen species model with Euler transformation was used to estimate a lower bound on total TCR beta diversity. TCRdb ran its own pipeline on the public reads, namely fastp trimming at Q25 and MiXCR clone calling, and kept in-frame beta chains. All rows with the same CDR3 protein become a single entry with the most common DNA and genes. V and J calls and clone size were set by TCRdb, not the authors. The sample table holds 800,000 or so distinct CDR3 sequences, of which around 62% were seen once. In total, the top ten clones hold 28% of the sample.

The germline V gene sets CDR1 to LGHNA and CDR2 to YNFKEQ. The CDR3, cysteine through phenylalanine, is 16 amino acids long. Here the CDR3 DNA is all that survives: 48 bases in frame from base 1. V is clipped by 0 bases and J by 0 bases, and the sequence between their germline boundaries is 9 bases long. The donors were a few dozen Caucasian individuals from Russia, aged roughly 6 to 100 years, who were systemically healthy. Approximately 10 milliliters of peripheral blood were collected from each donor into EDTA-treated Vacutainer tubes. PBMCs were isolated by Ficoll-Paque density-gradient centrifugation, with at least 7 million obtained per sample. Total RNA, at least 6 micrograms per sample, was extracted from PBMCs with Trizol reagent. For every donor, an aliquot of PBMCs went through flow cytometry to measure the percentages of naive CD45RAhigh/CD27high T cells.

This TCR was recovered from a man aged 30-40 years in good health. This chain is built from TRBV4-2 and TRBJ2-1; the D gene lacks a confident call. Sequencing was done on a sample of blood. CDR3 reads: CASSQDRASSYNEQFF. The DNA is TGTGCCAGCAGCCAAGATAGGGCTAGCTCCTACAATGAGCAGTTCTTC.